The rows below give T cell receptor beta chains drawn from one sample of a study of blood T cell repertoires in COVID-19. The repertoire was sequenced with immunoSEQ multiplex PCR; TCRdb's copy has only in-frame clones and lacks some. The repertoire holds around 280,000 clones, over 80% seen once, with around 4% in the top ten. What was sequenced was peripheral blood. The receptors originated from a woman aged 45-60 years with active or convalescent COVID-19. Both conserved end residues are part of each CDR3. D genes are given only for firm matches. Clone size is shown for a subset of rows, as once, few, many or a class of expanded clone.

V gene	D gene	clone size	J gene	CDR3 DNA	CDR3 protein
TRBV6-2/TRBV6-3	-	-	TRBJ2-3	TGTGCCAGCAGCTCATCCCGGACTAACCCCATGGGTACAGATACGCAGTATTTT	CASSSSRTNPMGTDTQYF
TRBV2	-	-	TRBJ2-3	TGTGCCAGCAGTACCCTCCGAGGGTTCGGCACAGATACGCAGTATTTT	CASSTLRGFGTDTQYF
TRBV6-4	-	once	TRBJ1-2	TGTGCCAGCAGAGAGGGCCCAGCGGAAGGCTACACCTTC	CASREGPAEGYTF
TRBV19	-	few	TRBJ1-5	TGTGCCAGTAATTGGGCTTCGCTTGGCAATCAGCCCCAGCATTTT	CASNWASLGNQPQHF
TRBV18	-	-	TRBJ1-5	TGTGCCAGCTCACCGGGACTGGGGGGCAATCAGCCCCAGCATTTT	CASSPGLGGNQPQHF
TRBV6-5	-	-	TRBJ2-7	TGTGCCAGCACCGCCAGGGCTACTTTCTACGAGCAGTACTTC	CASTARATFYEQYF
TRBV5-8	TRBD2	-	TRBJ2-1	TGTGCCAGCAGCTTGGCCAATCGGGGGGGTGAGCAGTTCTTC	CASSLANRGGEQFF
TRBV9	TRBD1	-	TRBJ2-2	TGTGCCAGCAGCCTGGACAGGGGAAACACCGGGGAACTGTTTTTT	CASSLDRGNTGELFF
TRBV5-1	TRBD2	-	TRBJ2-1	TGCGCCAGCAGCTTGGGACTAGCGGGAGGCTCCTACAATGAGCAGTTCTTC	CASSLGLAGGSYNEQFF
TRBV5-8	-	once	TRBJ1-3	TGTGCCAGCAGACTTCAGGCGAACTCTGGAAACACCATATATTTT	CASRLQANSGNTIYF
TRBV9	TRBD1	-	TRBJ1-1	TGTGCCAGCAGCCCCCGGACAGGGGAAGGCACTGAAGCTTTCTTT	CASSPRTGEGTEAFF
TRBV7-3	TRBD2	-	TRBJ2-1	TGTGCCAGCAGCTTATCCCTAGCGGGAAGGGTCACAAGGGACAATGAGCAGTTCTTC	CASSLSLAGRVTRDNEQFF
TRBV3-1/TRBV3-2	TRBD2	-	TRBJ2-7	TGTGCCAGACCCCGGGAGGTTGAGGCGTTGGTCGAGCAGTACTTC	CARPREVEALVEQYF
TRBV4-1	-	once	TRBJ1-1	TGCGCCAGCAGCCGGGCCCGGCAGGCCCCTTCGAACACTGAAGCTTTCTTT	CASSRARQAPSNTEAFF
TRBV13	TRBD1	-	TRBJ1-6	TGTGCCAGCAGCCGAGACAGGGGGCTGAATTCACCCCTCCACTTT	CASSRDRGLNSPLHF
TRBV7-3	-	-	TRBJ1-6	TGTGCCAGCAGTAACAAAGGGGCCGGCTCACCCCTCCACTTT	CASSNKGAGSPLHF
TRBV4-1	-	-	TRBJ2-6	TGCGCCAGCACCAGGGGCGCTGGGGCCAACGTCCTGACTTTC	CASTRGAGANVLTF
TRBV5-1	-	-	TRBJ1-4	TGCGCCAGCAGCCTCTGGGGGGGAGCTAATGAAAAACTGTTTTTT	CASSLWGGANEKLFF